This T cell receptor beta chain stems from a study of blood T cells in healthy people across ages. The germline V gene encodes CDR1 SGHTA and CDR2 FQGNSA. V shed 4 bases and J 2 bases; nucleotides not matched to a gene: 7. This CDR3 has 17 residues. This clonotype was counted only a few times. PCR was performed a second time for roughly 7 to 12 cycles using a sample-barcoded 5' primer and a J-beta primer mix. Using its own MiXCR run on the 5' RACE reads, TCRdb lists one record per CDR3 protein. This table has 540,000 or so distinct CDR3 sequences, about 24% appearing once. This same sample was also part of a study on T cells of mothers and their children.

The rearrangement links TRBV7-2 to TRBJ2-3, with 12 bases fitting TRBD2. The specimen was blood. This clonotype originated in a boy between 10 and 17 years old in good health. This CDR3 is CASSSQTSGSYTDTQYF. The CDR3 DNA reads TGTGCCAGCAGCTCCCAGACTAGCGGGAGTTACACAGATACGCAGTATTTT.